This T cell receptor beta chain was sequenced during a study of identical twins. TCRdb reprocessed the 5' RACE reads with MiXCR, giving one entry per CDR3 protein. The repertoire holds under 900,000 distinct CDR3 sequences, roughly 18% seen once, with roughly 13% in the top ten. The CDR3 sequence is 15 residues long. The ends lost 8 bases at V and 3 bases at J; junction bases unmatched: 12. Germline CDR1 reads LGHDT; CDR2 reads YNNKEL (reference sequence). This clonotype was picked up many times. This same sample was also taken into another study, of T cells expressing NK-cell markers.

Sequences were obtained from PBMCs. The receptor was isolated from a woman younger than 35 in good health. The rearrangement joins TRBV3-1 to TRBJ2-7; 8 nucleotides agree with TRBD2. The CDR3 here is CASVHSGGGGYEQYF. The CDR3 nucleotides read TGTGCCAGCGTCCATTCGGGAGGGGGTGGCTACGAGCAGTACTTC.